This T cell receptor beta chain is drawn from a study of naive and memory T cell subsets. Overall study findings and caveats: From naive to CM, EM and EMRA, diversity decreased and Gini increased. A few larger clonotypes appeared in naive repertoires, especially CD8, possibly memory cells re-expressing CD45RA.

The beta constant-region primer was an equimolar mix of two oligonucleotides covering TRBC1 and TRBC2. Four rounds of PCR amplified the ligated cDNA using nested alpha and beta constant-region primers plus SP2. TCRdb used MiXCR to reprocess the UMI-ligation and nested PCR reads, holding one entry per CDR3 protein. The data contain over 130,000 distinct CDR3 sequences, roughly a fifth of them seen just once; the ten biggest clones take up roughly 0.6%. This clonotype was found a few times. Its specificity is not known. The CDR3 is made up of 15 amino acids. CDR1 and CDR2 (germline): LNHDA, SQIVND (reference sequence). V lost 5 bases to trimming and J lost 3 bases, with 17 bases between them. Alpha and beta libraries were amplified separately from the second PCR onward.

Sequencing used naive CD8+ T cells from blood. The sequence was collected from a human donor in good health. The V and J genes are TRBV19 and TRBJ2-7, with D perhaps assigned TRBD1 or TRBD2 (5 bases each). The CDR3 DNA reads as TGTGCCAGTAGTCCATCCGACAGACTACTCTACGAGCAGTACTTC. Residues: CASSPSDRLLYEQYF. The variable domain in full, with the rest retrieved from reference TRBV19 and TRBJ2-7, is DGGITQSPKYLFRKEGQNVTLSCEQNLNHDAMYWYRQDPGQGLRLIYYSQIVNDFQKGDIAEGYSVSREKKESFPLTVTSAQKNPTAFYLCASSPSDRLLYEQYFGPGTRLTVT.